This T cell receptor beta chain was captured by sequencing in a study of cytomegalovirus exposure and HLA in healthy donors. Study in general: Drawn from HLA-typed donors, approximately 85 million unique TCRs were held in an early data release.

Study-wide points: Likely technical artifact: a cluster of highly shared sequence variants.

Germline V CDR1 and CDR2: SGDLS, YYNGEE. The CDR3 runs to 14 residues. Regarding this clone: Its cognate antigen is unknown. The junction does not match germline at one end; this may be a read error.

The PCR ran on 60 Vbeta and 13 Jbeta primers. Some clones are missing from TCRdb's copy, which holds only in-frame ones; the method was immunoSEQ multiplex PCR. The sample comprises approximately 100,000 clones, over 75% of which are singletons, and roughly 11% rests with the top ten. The V and J genes are TRBV9 and TRBJ1-5, with D unresolved. This clonotype was sampled from a man aged 35 to 55 in good health and CMV-seropositive. The sample was PBMCs. The CDR3 reads CASSVDISDQPQHF. Here the CDR3 DNA reads TGTGCCAGCAGCGTCGACATTAGCGATCAGCCCCAGCATTTT.